This TCR beta chain was sequenced in a study of CD8 T cells in ankylosing spondylitis. The study's findings and limits: Significant enrichment of disease-linked clones was reportedly seen in matched ankylosing spondylitis synovial fluid. CD8+ disease-linked clones were present at relatively low frequencies in blood.

The CDR3 runs to 12 residues. CDR1 and CDR2 from the germline V gene are LGHDT and YNNKEL (reference sequence). V dropped 0 bases and J dropped 6 bases, with 5 bases sitting between them. This clonotype was recorded at least ten times. What it recognizes is unknown. Making the TCR beta libraries involved quantitative 5'-RACE with molecular barcodes. Using its own MiXCR run on the 5' RACE reads, TCRdb lists one record per CDR3 protein. Of roughly 180,000 distinct CDR3 sequences listed, around a tenth are singletons. The sequencing sample was made of blood, either unsorted or a sorted T cell fraction (not recorded which). The chain combines TRBV3-1 with TRBJ2-5, with unresolved D. This receptor was identified in a male donor with ankylosing spondylitis or in good health (not recorded which). The CDR3 sequence: CASSQDTKTQYF. The CDR3 bases are TGTGCCAGCAGCCAAGATACGAAGACCCAGTACTTC.